These 22 T cell receptor beta chains came from one sample sequenced in a study of T cell repertoires in cytomegalovirus infection. These receptors have no known antigen. From the reads, TCRdb called clonotypes with MiXCR, one entry per CDR3 protein. Here the sample spans about 110,000 distinct CDR3 sequences, over 40% being singletons. The specimen was CD8+ T cells from cultured PBMCs, collected from culture after CMV antigen stimulation. These TCRs come from a human donor in good health (CMV status not recorded). Some clones in this sample may be carry-over from other donors' samples.

This clonotype was counted only a few times. The chain carries TRBV7-6 and TRBJ2-7; no clear D. The CDR3 runs 14 residues. Deletions cut 1 base from V and 4 bases from J, with 11 bases between. The germline V gene encodes CDR1 SGHVS and CDR2 FNYEAQ. CDR3 sequence (DNA): TGTGCCAGCAGCTTAGGATGGCAGAGTTACGAGCAGTACTTC. It yields the protein CASSLGWQSYEQYF.

The chain recombines TRBV6-8 with TRBJ2-3, with TRBD2 matching 7 bases. Germline CDR1 MNHGY, CDR2 SAAAGT. V shed 0 bases and J 2 bases; nucleotides not matched to a gene: 11. The CDR3 loop spans 18 amino acids. This CDR3 reads CASSYSGWASGPTDTQYF. For the CDR3, the DNA is TGTGCCAGCAGTTACTCGGGTTGGGCTAGCGGCCCCACAGATACGCAGTATTTT.

The chain has TRBV28 and TRBJ1-1, with D uncertain. The ends were cut back, 6 bases at V and 1 base at J, with 12 bases in the middle. Germline lookup yields CDR1 MDHEN and CDR2 SYDVKM. The CDR3 sequence is 14 residues long. CDR3 amino acids: CASRPTVTNTEAFF. CDR3 nucleotides: TGTGCCAGCAGGCCGACGGTGACGAACACTGAAGCTTTCTTT. Filled out from reference TRBV28 and TRBJ1-1, the complete variable domain reads DVKVTQSSRYLVKRTGEKVFLECVQDMDHENMFWYRQDPGLGLRLIYFSYDVKMKEKGDIPEGYSVSREKKERFSLILESASTNQTSMYLCASRPTVTNTEAFFGQGTRLTVV.

In regard to this clonotype: Its ends do not fully match the called genes, so a read error is possible. The rearrangement uses TRBV12-3 or TRBV12-4 and TRBJ1-1; TRBD1 matches 8 bases. The CDR3 is 16 residues long. The CDR3, as DNA: TGTGCCAGTAGTTACATCCAGGGGGCTAGGGGCACTGAAGCTTTCTTT. As protein: CASSYIQGARGTEAFF.

The rearrangement joins TRBV4-1 to TRBJ1-6, with D possibly being TRBD1 (5 bases). Germline V gives CDR1 MGHRA, CDR2 YSYEKL. Trimming pared 1 base from V and 4 bases from J, leaving 8 bases between. CDR3 length equals 15 residues. This CDR3 is CASSQVAGYNSPLHF. As DNA, the CDR3 is TGCGCCAGCAGCCAAGTCGCAGGGTATAATTCACCCCTCCACTTT.

This clonotype was found a few times. The chain joins TRBV6-5 to TRBJ1-1, with D possibly TRBD1 on 5 matching bases. V was pared by 6 bases and J by 7 bases, with 18 bases between. In germline, CDR1 is MNHEY, CDR2 SVGAGI. The CDR3 loop spans 14 amino acids. DNA of the CDR3: TGTGCCAGCAGAACAGAGATCGGGGGGGTTGAAGCTTTCTTT. Residues: CASRTEIGGVEAFF.

The chain couples TRBV10-3 to TRBJ2-7, with a tentative D call TRBD1 (6 bases). Trimming removed 3 bases at V and 2 bases at J, with 14 bases between. Germline V gene sequence: CDR1 ENHRY, CDR2 SYGVKD. The CDR3 length is 15 residues. CDR3 nucleotides: TGTGCCATCAGTGACACCGGGACACCCACCTACGAGCAGTACTTC. Translation: CAISDTGTPTYEQYF.

This clonotype was found a few times. The chain combines TRBV27 with TRBJ1-2; possible D gene TRBD1, 5 bases. The germline CDR1 and CDR2 sequences are MNHEY and SMNVEV (reference sequence). CDR3 length: 14 residues. Trimming shortened V by 5 bases and J by 4 bases, and 14 bases separated the two germline ends. The chain's CDR3 is CASSPLVGGYGYTF. The CDR3 DNA reads TGTGCCAGCAGTCCCCTCGTGGGGGGCTATGGCTACACCTTC.

This clonotype occurred once. The chain has TRBV19 and TRBJ1-1, with D perhaps TRBD1 (6 bases). CDR3 size: 11 residues. V was trimmed by 10 bases and J by 10 bases, leaving 16 bases between them. CDR1 and CDR2 from the germline V gene are LNHDA and SQIVND (reference sequence). The CDR3 DNA follows: TGTGCCACTCAAGGGGGGCTTTTAGCTTTCTTT. Encoded protein: CATQGGLLAFF.

The chain employs TRBV12-3 or TRBV12-4 and TRBJ2-5; 7 nucleotides line up with TRBD2. Trimming cost V 5 bases and J 3 bases; bases outside gene matches: 6. The CDR3 length is 14 residues. CDR3: CASSPLAVKETQYF. The CDR3 bases are TGTGCCAGCAGTCCTCTAGCGGTTAAAGAGACCCAGTACTTC.

The chain carries TRBV19 and TRBJ2-1; 7 nucleotides match TRBD1. V lost 7 bases and J lost 4; bases outside the gene matches: 7. There are 14 residues in the CDR3. In germline, CDR1 is LNHDA, CDR2 SQIVND (reference sequence). The CDR3 region has the DNA TGTGCCAGTAACCCGACAGGGTCGTACAATGAGCAGTTCTTC. This codes for CASNPTGSYNEQFF.

This clonotype was seen repeatedly, ten times or more. The chain links TRBV7-8 to TRBJ1-1, with 10 bases identical to TRBD1. Germline CDR1 and CDR2: SGHVS and FQNEAQ. Trimming took 5 bases from V and 1 from J; bases not matched to a gene: 10. This CDR3 contains 17 residues. In nucleotides, the CDR3 is TGTGCCAGCAGCCTCGGACAGGGGGTACCAAAGAACACTGAAGCTTTCTTT. It is translated as CASSLGQGVPKNTEAFF.

This chain uses TRBV2 with TRBJ1-4; no firm D call. The CDR3 contains 14 residues. Germline V CDR1 and CDR2: SNHLY, FYNNEI. Trimming removed 3 bases at V and 6 bases at J, with 11 bases between. CDR3 in DNA: TGTGCCAGCAGTGAGGAGCCCCAGGATGAAAAACTGTTTTTT. Translation gives CASSEEPQDEKLFF.

This sequence joins TRBV27 and TRBJ2-3; 11 nucleotides line up with TRBD2. Trimming took 6 bases from V and 0 from J; bases not matched to a gene: 11. Looked up from germline, CDR1 is MNHEY and CDR2 is SMNVEV (reference sequence). The length of the CDR3 is 18 residues. The CDR3 DNA follows: TGTGCCAGCAGACCGGGACTAGCGGATCCGGGTAGCACAGATACGCAGTATTTT. Residues: CASRPGLADPGSTDTQYF.

The chain has TRBV7-6 and TRBJ2-7; 7 bases align to TRBD1. V lost 5 bases and J lost 4; bases outside the gene matches: 8. The CDR3 runs 14 residues. Germline V gene lookup returns CDR1 SGHVS and CDR2 FNYEAQ. Here the CDR3 DNA reads TGTGCCAGCAGCAGATTACAGGGGTCGTACGAGCAGTACTTC. The encoded protein is CASSRLQGSYEQYF. The full variable domain, rest sourced from reference TRBV7-6 and TRBJ2-7, is GAGVSQSPRYKVTKRGQDVALRCDPISGHVSLYWYRQALGQGPEFLTYFNYEAQQDKSGLPNDRFSAERPEGSISTLTIQRTEQRDSAMYRCASSRLQGSYEQYFGPGTRLTVT.

This clonotype turned up a few times. This chain connects TRBV12-3 or TRBV12-4 to TRBJ2-1, with TRBD2 matching over 10 bases. J gave up 2 bases and V 6 bases, and 10 bases lay outside the gene matches. The CDR3 spans 17 residues. CDR3 DNA sequence: TGTGCCAGCAGGGATTCTCTAGCGGGGGAGGCCTACAATGAGCAGTTCTTC. It is translated as CASRDSLAGEAYNEQFF.

Here the CDR3 DNA reads TGTGCCAGCAGCTCCGGTGGCGCCACTGAAGCTTTCTTT. Its translation: CASSSGGATEAFF. This chain uses TRBV5-4 with TRBJ1-1; no firm D call. This CDR3 has 13 amino acids. Trimming cost V 3 bases and J 4 bases, with 10 bases left between them. The germline V gene has CDR1 SGHNT and CDR2 YYREEE (reference sequence). Using reference TRBV5-4 and TRBJ1-1 for the parts outside the CDR3, the full variable domain is ETGVTQSPTHLIKTRGQQVTLRCSSQSGHNTVSWYQQALGQGPQFIFQYYREEENGRGNFPPRFSGLQFPNYSSELNVNALELDDSALYLCASSSGGATEAFFGQGTRLTVV.

This clonotype has more than one count but fewer than ten. CDR3 in DNA: TGTGCCAGCAGTTTTCTGGGACAGGGGGCGTATAGCAATCAGCCCCAGCATTTT. This translates into CASSFLGQGAYSNQPQHF. The V and J genes are TRBV28 and TRBJ1-5; 12 positions match TRBD1. CDR3 length: 18 amino acids. CDR1 and CDR2 (germline): MDHEN, SYDVKM. The V segment lost 3 bases and the J segment 0 bases; nucleotides outside the gene matches: 6.

This chain connects TRBV27 to TRBJ2-5; D tentatively reads TRBD1 or TRBD2 (5 bases each). Germline CDR1 MNHEY, CDR2 SMNVEV (reference sequence). CDR3 size: 14 residues. Trimming removed 6 bases at V and 3 bases at J, with 14 bases between. The CDR3 DNA reads TGTGCCAGCAGCCTATCTCGAGGGGAAGAGACCCAGTACTTC. This sequence encodes CASSLSRGEETQYF.

This clonotype was detected a few times. The CDR3 here is CASSSTGIESDEQFF. The CDR3 coding sequence is TGTGCCAGCAGCTCGACAGGGATTGAGTCCGATGAGCAGTTCTTC. The chain links TRBV7-3 to TRBJ2-1; 7 nucleotides match TRBD1. Losses at the gene ends were 4 bases for V and 8 bases for J; bases not matched to a gene: 11. This CDR3 is 15 amino acids long. Germline V gene data show CDR1 as SGHTA and CDR2 as FQGTGA.

The rearrangement links TRBV7-6 to TRBJ2-7; TRBD1 or TRBD2 may be the D gene (5 bases each). CDR3 length equals 14 residues. The germline V gene has CDR1 SGHVS and CDR2 FNYEAQ. V was trimmed by 1 base and J by 0 bases, leaving 7 bases between them. DNA of the CDR3: TGTGCCAGCAGCTTAGGGGACGGCTCCTACGAGCAGTACTTC. It translates to CASSLGDGSYEQYF.

Ten or more counts support this clonotype. J is TRBJ2-7 and V is TRBV7-7; D gene ambiguous. The V end lost 2 bases, the J end lost 3 bases, and 8 bases lay between the germline ends. The CDR3 sequence is 13 residues long. CDR1 and CDR2 from the germline V gene are SSHAT and FNYEAQ (reference sequence). This CDR3 is CASSLREDYEQYF. The CDR3 nucleotides read TGTGCCAGCAGCTTAAGAGAGGACTACGAGCAGTACTTC.